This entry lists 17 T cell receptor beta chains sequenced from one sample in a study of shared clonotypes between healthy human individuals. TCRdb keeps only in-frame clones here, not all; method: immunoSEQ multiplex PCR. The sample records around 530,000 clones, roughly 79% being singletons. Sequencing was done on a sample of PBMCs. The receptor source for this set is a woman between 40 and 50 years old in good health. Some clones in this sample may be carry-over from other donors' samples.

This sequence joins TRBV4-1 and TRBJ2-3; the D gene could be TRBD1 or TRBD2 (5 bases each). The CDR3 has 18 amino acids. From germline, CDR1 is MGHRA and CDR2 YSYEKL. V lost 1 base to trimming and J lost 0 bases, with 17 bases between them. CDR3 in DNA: TGCGCCAGCAGCCAAGGGGGGAAGGGGAAAGTCAGCACAGATACGCAGTATTTT. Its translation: CASSQGGKGKVSTDTQYF.

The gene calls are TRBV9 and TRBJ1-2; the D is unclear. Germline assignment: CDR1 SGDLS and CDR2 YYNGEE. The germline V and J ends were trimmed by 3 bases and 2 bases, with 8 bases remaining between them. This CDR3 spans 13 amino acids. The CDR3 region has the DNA TGTGCCAGCAGCGATGGGCGGAACTATGGCTACACCTTC. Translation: CASSDGRNYGYTF. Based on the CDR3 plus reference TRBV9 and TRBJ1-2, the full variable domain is DSGVTQTPKHLITATGQRVTLRCSPRSGDLSVYWYQQSLDQGLQFLIQYYNGEERAKGNILERFSAQQFPDLHSELNLSSLELGDSALYFCASSDGRNYGYTFGSGTRLTVV.

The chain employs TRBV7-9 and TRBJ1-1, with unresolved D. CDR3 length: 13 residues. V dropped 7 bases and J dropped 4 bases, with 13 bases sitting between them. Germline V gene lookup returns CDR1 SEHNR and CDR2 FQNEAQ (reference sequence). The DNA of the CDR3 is TGTGCCAGCACCCCCGACTTAGGCACTGAAGCTTTCTTT. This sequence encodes CASTPDLGTEAFF.

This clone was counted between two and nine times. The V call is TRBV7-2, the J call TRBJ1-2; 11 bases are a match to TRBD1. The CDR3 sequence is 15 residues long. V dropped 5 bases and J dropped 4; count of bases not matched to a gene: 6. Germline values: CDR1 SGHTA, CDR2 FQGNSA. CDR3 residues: CASSPGQGGGYGYTF. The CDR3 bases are TGTGCCAGCAGCCCGGGACAGGGGGGGGGCTATGGCTACACCTTC.

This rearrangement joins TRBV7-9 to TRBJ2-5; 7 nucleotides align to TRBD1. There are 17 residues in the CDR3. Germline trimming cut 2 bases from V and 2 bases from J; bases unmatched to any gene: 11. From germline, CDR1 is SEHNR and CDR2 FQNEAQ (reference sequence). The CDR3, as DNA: TGTGCCAGCAGCTTAACCAGGGGGTCGGGGTATCAAGAGACCCAGTACTTC. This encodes CASSLTRGSGYQETQYF.

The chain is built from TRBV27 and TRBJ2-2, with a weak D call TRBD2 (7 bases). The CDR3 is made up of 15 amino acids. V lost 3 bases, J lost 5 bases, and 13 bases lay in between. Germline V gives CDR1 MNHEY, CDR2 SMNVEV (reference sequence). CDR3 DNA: TGTGCCAGCAGTTTGGACAAGGGGGGGACCGGGGAGCTGTTTTTT. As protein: CASSLDKGGTGELFF.

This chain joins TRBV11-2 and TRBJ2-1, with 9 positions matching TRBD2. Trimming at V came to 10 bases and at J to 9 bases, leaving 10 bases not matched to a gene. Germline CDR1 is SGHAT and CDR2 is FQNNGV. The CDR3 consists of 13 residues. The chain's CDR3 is CATRREGDREQFF. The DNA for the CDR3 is TGTGCCACTCGGCGGGAGGGGGACCGTGAGCAGTTCTTC. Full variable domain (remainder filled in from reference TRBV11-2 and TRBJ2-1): EAGVAQSPRYKIIEKRQSVAFWCNPISGHATLYWYQQILGQGPKLLIQFQNNGVVDDSQLPKDRFSAERLKGVDSTLKIQPAKLEDSAVYLCATRREGDREQFFGPGTRLTVL.

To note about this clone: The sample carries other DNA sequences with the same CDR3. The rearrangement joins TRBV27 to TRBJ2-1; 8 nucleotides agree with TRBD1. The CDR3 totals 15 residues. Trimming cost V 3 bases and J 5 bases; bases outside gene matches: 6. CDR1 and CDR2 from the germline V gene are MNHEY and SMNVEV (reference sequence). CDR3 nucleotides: TGTGCCAGCAGTTTTAGACAGGGGATCCACAATGAGCAGTTCTTC. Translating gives CASSFRQGIHNEQFF.

The CDR3 here is CASTPPRVGTDTQYF. The CDR3 DNA is TGTGCCAGCACCCCCCCGCGGGTCGGCACAGATACGCAGTATTTT. The V and J genes are TRBV7-2 and TRBJ2-3; the D gene is possibly TRBD2 (5 bases). In germline, CDR1 is SGHTA, CDR2 FQGNSA. The CDR3 length is 15 residues. Trimming took off 7 bases at V and 1 base at J, with 15 bases between the two ends.

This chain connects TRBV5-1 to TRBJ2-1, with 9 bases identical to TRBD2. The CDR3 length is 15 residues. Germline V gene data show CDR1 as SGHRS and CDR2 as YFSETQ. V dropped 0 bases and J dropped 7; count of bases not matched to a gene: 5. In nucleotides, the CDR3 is TGCGCCAGCAGCTTGGTTGTAGCGGGAGTAAATGAGCAGTTCTTC. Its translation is CASSLVVAGVNEQFF.

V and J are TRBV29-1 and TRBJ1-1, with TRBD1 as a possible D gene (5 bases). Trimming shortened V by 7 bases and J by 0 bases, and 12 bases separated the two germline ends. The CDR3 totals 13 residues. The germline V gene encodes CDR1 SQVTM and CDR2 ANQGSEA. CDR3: CSDTQGMNTEAFF. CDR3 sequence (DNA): TGCAGCGATACGCAGGGAATGAACACTGAAGCTTTCTTT.

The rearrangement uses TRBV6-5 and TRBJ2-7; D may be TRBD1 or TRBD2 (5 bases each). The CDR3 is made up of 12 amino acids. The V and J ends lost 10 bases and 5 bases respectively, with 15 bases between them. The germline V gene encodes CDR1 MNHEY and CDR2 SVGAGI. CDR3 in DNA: TGTGCCACCCCCTCCAGGGACCACGAGCAGTACTTC. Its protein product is CATPSRDHEQYF.

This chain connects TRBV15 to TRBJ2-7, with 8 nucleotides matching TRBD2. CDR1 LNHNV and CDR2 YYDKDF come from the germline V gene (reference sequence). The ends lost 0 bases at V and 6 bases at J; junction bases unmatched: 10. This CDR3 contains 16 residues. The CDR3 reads CATSRDRARGASEQYF. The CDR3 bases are TGTGCCACCAGCAGAGATCGAGCGCGGGGGGCCTCCGAGCAGTACTTC.

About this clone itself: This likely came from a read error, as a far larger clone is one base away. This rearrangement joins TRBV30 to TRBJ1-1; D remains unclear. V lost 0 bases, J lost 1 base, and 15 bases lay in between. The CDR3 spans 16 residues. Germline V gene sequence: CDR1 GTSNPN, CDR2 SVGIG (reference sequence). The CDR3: CAWSVPSPSENTEAFF. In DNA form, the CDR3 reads TGTGCCTGGAGTGTACCGTCCCCTTCGGAGAACACTGAAGCTTTCTTT. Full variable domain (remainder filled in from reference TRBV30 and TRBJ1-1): SQTIHQWPATLVQPVGSPLSLECTVEGTSNPNLYWYRQAAGRGLQLLFYSVGIGQISSEVPQNLSASRPQDRQFILSSKKLLLSDSGFYLCAWSVPSPSENTEAFFGQGTRLTVV.

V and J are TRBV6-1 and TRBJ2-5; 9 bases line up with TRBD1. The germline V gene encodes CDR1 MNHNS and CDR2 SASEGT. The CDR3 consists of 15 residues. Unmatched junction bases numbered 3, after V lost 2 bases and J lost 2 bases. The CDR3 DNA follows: TGTGCCAGCAGTGAACCCGGGACAGGGCAAGAGACCCAGTACTTC. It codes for CASSEPGTGQETQYF.

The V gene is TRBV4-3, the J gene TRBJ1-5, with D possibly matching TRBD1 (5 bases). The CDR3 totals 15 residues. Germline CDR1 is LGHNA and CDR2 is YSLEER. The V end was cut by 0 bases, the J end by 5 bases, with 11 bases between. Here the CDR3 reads CASSQDGGTDQPQHF. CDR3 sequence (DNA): TGCGCCAGCAGCCAAGATGGGGGTACGGATCAGCCCCAGCATTTT.

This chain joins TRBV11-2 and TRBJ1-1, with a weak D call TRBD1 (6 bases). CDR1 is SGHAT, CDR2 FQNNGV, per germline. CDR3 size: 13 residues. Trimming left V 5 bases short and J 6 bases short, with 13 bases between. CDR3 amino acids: CASSMTQGAEAFF. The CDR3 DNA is TGTGCCAGCAGCATGACACAGGGCGCTGAAGCTTTCTTT.